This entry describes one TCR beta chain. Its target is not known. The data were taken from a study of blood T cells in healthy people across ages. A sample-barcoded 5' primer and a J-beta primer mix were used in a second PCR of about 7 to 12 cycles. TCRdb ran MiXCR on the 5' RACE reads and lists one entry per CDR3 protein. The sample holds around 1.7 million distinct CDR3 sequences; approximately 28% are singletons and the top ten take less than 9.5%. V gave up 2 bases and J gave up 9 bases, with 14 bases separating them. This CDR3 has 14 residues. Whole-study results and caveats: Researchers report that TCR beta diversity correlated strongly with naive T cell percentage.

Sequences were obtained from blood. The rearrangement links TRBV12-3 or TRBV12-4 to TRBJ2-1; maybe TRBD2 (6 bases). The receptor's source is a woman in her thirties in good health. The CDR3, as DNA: TGTGCCAGCAGTTTAAGCGGGTTTACTATTGAGCAGTTCTTC. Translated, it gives CASSLSGFTIEQFF.